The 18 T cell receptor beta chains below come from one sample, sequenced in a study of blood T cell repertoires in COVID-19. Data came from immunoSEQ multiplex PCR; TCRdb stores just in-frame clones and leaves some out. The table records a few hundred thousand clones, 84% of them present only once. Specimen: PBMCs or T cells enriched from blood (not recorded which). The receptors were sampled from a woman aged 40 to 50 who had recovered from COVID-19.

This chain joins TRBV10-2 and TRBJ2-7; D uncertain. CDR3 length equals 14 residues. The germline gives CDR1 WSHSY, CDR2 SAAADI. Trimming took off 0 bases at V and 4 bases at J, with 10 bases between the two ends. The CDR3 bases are TGCGCCAGCAGTGAGTCGAGAGGCAAATACGAGCAGTACTTC. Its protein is CASSESRGKYEQYF.

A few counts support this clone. CDR3: CASSRDRFQPQHF. CDR3 bases: TGTGCCAGCAGCAGAGACAGATTCCAGCCCCAGCATTTT. The chain uses TRBV28 and TRBJ1-5; possibly TRBD1 for D (5 bases). V dropped 6 bases and J dropped 7 bases, with 13 bases sitting between them. This CDR3 comprises 13 residues. The germline V gene encodes CDR1 MDHEN and CDR2 SYDVKM. The entire variable domain, with the rest obtained from reference TRBV28 and TRBJ1-5, is as follows: DVKVTQSSRYLVKRTGEKVFLECVQDMDHENMFWYRQDPGLGLRLIYFSYDVKMKEKGDIPEGYSVSREKKERFSLILESASTNQTSMYLCASSRDRFQPQHFGDGTRLSIL.

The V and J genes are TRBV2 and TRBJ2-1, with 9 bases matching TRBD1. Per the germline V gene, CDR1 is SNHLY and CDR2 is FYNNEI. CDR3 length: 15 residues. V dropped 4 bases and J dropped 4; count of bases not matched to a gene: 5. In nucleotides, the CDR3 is TGTGCCAGCAGTGTGACAGGGGGAATGTACAATGAGCAGTTCTTC. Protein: CASSVTGGMYNEQFF.

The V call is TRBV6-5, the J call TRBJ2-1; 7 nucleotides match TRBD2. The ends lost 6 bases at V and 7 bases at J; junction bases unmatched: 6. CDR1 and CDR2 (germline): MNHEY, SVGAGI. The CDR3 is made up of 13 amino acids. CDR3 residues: CASRPTSENEQFF. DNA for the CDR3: TGTGCCAGCAGACCTACTAGCGAAAATGAGCAGTTCTTC.

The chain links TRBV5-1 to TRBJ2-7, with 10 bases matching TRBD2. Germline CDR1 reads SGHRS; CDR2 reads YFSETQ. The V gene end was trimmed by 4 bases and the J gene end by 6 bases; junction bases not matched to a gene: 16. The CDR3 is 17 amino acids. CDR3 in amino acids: CASSVNPPGLASREQYF. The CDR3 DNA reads TGCGCCAGCAGCGTAAACCCCCCGGGACTAGCGTCTCGCGAGCAGTACTTC.

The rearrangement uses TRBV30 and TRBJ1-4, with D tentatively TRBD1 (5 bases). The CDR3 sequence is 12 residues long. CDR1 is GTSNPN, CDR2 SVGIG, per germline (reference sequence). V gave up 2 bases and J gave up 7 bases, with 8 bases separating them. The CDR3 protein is CAWSPGFEKLFF. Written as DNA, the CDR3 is TGTGCCTGGAGTCCAGGGTTTGAAAAACTGTTTTTT. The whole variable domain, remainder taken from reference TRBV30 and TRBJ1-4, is SQTIHQWPATLVQPVGSPLSLECTVEGTSNPNLYWYRQAAGRGLQLLFYSVGIGQISSEVPQNLSASRPQDRQFILSSKKLLLSDSGFYLCAWSPGFEKLFFGSGTQLSVL.

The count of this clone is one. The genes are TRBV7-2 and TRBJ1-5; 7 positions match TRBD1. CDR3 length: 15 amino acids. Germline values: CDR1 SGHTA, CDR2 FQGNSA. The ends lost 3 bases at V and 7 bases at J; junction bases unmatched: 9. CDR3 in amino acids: CASSFSGQWEQPQHF. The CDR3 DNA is TGTGCCAGCAGCTTCTCGGGACAGTGGGAACAGCCCCAGCATTTT.

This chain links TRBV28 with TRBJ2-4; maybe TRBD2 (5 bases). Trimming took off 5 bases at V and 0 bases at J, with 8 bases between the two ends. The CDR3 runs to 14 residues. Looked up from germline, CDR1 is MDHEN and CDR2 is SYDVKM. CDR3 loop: CASSPGLAKNIQYF. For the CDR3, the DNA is TGTGCCAGCAGTCCAGGACTAGCCAAAAACATTCAGTACTTC.

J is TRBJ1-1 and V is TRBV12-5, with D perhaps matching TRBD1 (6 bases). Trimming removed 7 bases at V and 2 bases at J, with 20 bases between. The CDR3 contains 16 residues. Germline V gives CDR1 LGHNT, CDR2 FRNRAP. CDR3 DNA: TGTGCTAGTGCCCTTCACAGGGTAGTAATAAACACTGAAGCTTTCTTT. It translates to CASALHRVVINTEAFF.

The CDR3 DNA reads TGTGCCAGCAGCGTACTAGGTCAGAACGAGCAGTTCTTC. Translated: CASSVLGQNEQFF. This sequence joins TRBV3-1 (or the pseudogene TRBV3-2) and TRBJ2-1; D perhaps matches TRBD2 (5 bases). Deletions cut 5 bases from V and 10 bases from J, with 15 bases between. The CDR3 is 13 residues long. Germline-derived CDR1 and CDR2 are LGHDT and YNNKEL (reference sequence).

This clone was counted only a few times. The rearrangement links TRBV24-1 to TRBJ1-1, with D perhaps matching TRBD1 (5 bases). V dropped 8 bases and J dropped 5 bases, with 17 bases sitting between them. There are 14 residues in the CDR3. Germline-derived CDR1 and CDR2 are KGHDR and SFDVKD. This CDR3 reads CATIPGEGTTEAFF. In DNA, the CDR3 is TGTGCCACCATACCGGGGGAAGGGACGACTGAAGCTTTCTTT.

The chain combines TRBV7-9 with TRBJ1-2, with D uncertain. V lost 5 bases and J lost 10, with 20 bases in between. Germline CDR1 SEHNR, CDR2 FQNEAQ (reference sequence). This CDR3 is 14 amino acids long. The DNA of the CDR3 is TGTGCCAGCAGCCCGATGGGCCCAATGAATGACTACACCTTC. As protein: CASSPMGPMNDYTF.

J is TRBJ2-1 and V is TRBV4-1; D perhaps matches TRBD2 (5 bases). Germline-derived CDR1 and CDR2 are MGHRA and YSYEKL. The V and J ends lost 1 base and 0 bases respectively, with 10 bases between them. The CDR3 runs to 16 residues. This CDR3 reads CASSQVSGPSYNEQFF. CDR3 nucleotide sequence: TGCGCCAGCAGCCAAGTCAGCGGCCCCTCCTACAATGAGCAGTTCTTC.

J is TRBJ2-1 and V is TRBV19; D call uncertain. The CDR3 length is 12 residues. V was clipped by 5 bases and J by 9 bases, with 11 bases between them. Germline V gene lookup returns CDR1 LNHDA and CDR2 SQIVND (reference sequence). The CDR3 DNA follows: TGTGCCAGTAGTTTCGACTTCATTGAGCAGTTCTTC. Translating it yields CASSFDFIEQFF. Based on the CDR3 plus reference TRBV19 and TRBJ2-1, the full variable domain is DGGITQSPKYLFRKEGQNVTLSCEQNLNHDAMYWYRQDPGQGLRLIYYSQIVNDFQKGDIAEGYSVSREKKESFPLTVTSAQKNPTAFYLCASSFDFIEQFFGPGTRLTVL.

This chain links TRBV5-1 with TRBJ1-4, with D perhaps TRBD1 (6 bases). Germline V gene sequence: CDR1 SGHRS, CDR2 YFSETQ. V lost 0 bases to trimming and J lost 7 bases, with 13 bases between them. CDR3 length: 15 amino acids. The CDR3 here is CASSLEEQGSEKLFF. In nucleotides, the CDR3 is TGCGCCAGCAGCTTGGAAGAACAGGGAAGTGAAAAACTGTTTTTT.

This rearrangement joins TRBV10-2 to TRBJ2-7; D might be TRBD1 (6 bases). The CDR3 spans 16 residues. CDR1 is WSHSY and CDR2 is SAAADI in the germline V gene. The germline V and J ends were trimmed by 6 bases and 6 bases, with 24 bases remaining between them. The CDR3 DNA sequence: TGCGCCAGCAGGGGGGAAACCTTGACAGGAAGAAGCGAGCAGTACGTC. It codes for CASRGETLTGRSEQYV.

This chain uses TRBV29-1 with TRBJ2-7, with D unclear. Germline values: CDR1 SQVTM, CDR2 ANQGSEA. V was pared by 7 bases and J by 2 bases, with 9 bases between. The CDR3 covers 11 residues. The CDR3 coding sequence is TGCAGCGCCTACCGGGCCTACGAGCAGTACTTC. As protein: CSAYRAYEQYF.

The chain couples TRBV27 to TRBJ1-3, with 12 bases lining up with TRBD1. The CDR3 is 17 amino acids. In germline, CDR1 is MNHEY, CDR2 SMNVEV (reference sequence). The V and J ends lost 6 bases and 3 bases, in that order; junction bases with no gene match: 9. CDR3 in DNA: TGTGCCAGCAGCGCCATAGGGACAGGGGGCTTTGGAAACACCATATATTTT. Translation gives CASSAIGTGGFGNTIYF.